These T cell receptor beta chains were read from a single sample in a study of cytomegalovirus exposure and HLA in healthy donors. Sequencing was performed with immunoSEQ multiplex PCR; in TCRdb, only in-frame clones are kept and a portion is missing. The table records some 130,000 clones, more than 70% of them present only once. Sequenced: PBMCs. The receptors were sampled from a man aged 25 to 45 in good health and CMV-seronegative. CDR3s include the opening cysteine and the closing phenylalanine or tryptophan. The order of the fields is clone size, V gene, D gene, J gene, CDR3 DNA, CDR3 protein. D genes are given only for firm matches. Only part of the rows carry a size: once, few, many, or a class if the clone is expanded.

size: .
V: TRBV11-3
D: TRBD1
J: TRBJ2-5
DNA: TGTGCCAGCAGCAAAAGGACAGGGGGCGGTGCGACCCAGTACTTC
CDR3: CASSKRTGGGATQYF

size: .
V: TRBV9
D: TRBD2
J: TRBJ2-5
DNA: TGTGCCAGCAGCGCCGGGACTAGCGGGAGAGGGACCCAGTACTTC
CDR3: CASSAGTSGRGTQYF

size: .
V: TRBV5-1
D: TRBD1
J: TRBJ1-1
DNA: TGCGCCAGCAGCCCGGGACAGGCGGTTACTGAAGCTTTCTTT
CDR3: CASSPGQAVTEAFF

size: .
V: TRBV19
D: TRBD2
J: TRBJ2-1
DNA: TGTGCCAGTAGTATTAATAGCGGGAGGGGCAATGAGCAGTTCTTC
CDR3: CASSINSGRGNEQFF

size: .
V: TRBV6-5
D: .
J: TRBJ2-3
DNA: TGTGCCAGCAGTTACTCGCGAGGTGGGGCTGGAGATACGCAGTATTTT
CDR3: CASSYSRGGAGDTQYF

size: .
V: TRBV5-1
D: .
J: TRBJ1-2
DNA: TGCGCCAGCAGCTTCTCTCGCGGGGCGAAAGGCTACACCTTC
CDR3: CASSFSRGAKGYTF

size: .
V: TRBV4-1
D: .
J: TRBJ2-7
DNA: TGCGCCAGCAGCCAAGCGACATCCTACGAGCAGTACTTC
CDR3: CASSQATSYEQYF

size: .
V: TRBV6-1
D: .
J: TRBJ1-4
DNA: TGTGCCAGCAGTGAGTCGACTCCCGGGTTGGAACTGTTTTTT
CDR3: CASSESTPGLELFF

size: once
V: TRBV5-1
D: TRBD1
J: TRBJ1-3
DNA: TGCGCCAGCAGCGGAGGGACAGGAGGAAACACCATATATTTT
CDR3: CASSGGTGGNTIYF

size: .
V: TRBV14
D: TRBD2
J: TRBJ2-5
DNA: TGTGCCAGCAGCCTTCTTGGTCGGGACTACGGAGAGACCCAGTACTTC
CDR3: CASSLLGRDYGETQYF

size: .
V: TRBV5-4
D: TRBD1
J: TRBJ2-7
DNA: TGTGCCAGCAGCCTGTTATTGGACAGGAACGAGCAGTACTTC
CDR3: CASSLLLDRNEQYF

size: .
V: TRBV25-1
D: TRBD1
J: TRBJ1-5
DNA: TGTGCCAGCAGTGACTCAGGGGGCAGCAATCAGCCCCAGCATTTT
CDR3: CASSDSGGSNQPQHF

size: .
V: TRBV7-6
D: .
J: TRBJ1-1
DNA: TGTGCCAGCAGCTTCCAGATGAACACTGAAGCTTTCTTT
CDR3: CASSFQMNTEAFF

size: .
V: TRBV5-8
D: TRBD1
J: TRBJ2-7
DNA: TGTGCCAGCAGGAAAGGACAGGGGACCTACGAGCAGTACTTC
CDR3: CASRKGQGTYEQYF

size: .
V: TRBV4-2
D: .
J: TRBJ1-4
DNA: TGTGCCAGCAGCCAAGATGTTGAGGGCTACTATGAAAAACTGTTTTTT
CDR3: CASSQDVEGYYEKLFF

size: .
V: TRBV29-1
D: .
J: TRBJ2-2
DNA: TGCAGCGCCGGGTCGGGCGGGGAGCTGTTTTTT
CDR3: CSAGSGGELFF

size: .
V: TRBV30
D: TRBD1
J: TRBJ2-7
DNA: TGTGCCTGGAGTGAGATCAGGGGGCCCTACTACGAGCAGTACTTC
CDR3: CAWSEIRGPYYEQYF

size: .
V: TRBV10-3
D: .
J: TRBJ2-3
DNA: TGTGCCATCAGTGAGTCCTACGACAGAATCGCTAGCACAGATACGCAGTATTTT
CDR3: CAISESYDRIASTDTQYF

size: once
V: TRBV11-2
D: .
J: TRBJ2-7
DNA: TGTGCCAGCAGCTTTACAGGGAACTCCTACGAGCAGTACTTT
CDR3: CASSFTGNSYEQYF

size: .
V: TRBV18
D: .
J: TRBJ2-3
DNA: TGTGCCAGCTCAGCGGGACCCGGCGATACGCAGTATTTT
CDR3: CASSAGPGDTQYF

size: once
V: TRBV5-1
D: TRBD2
J: TRBJ2-7
DNA: TGCGCCAGCAGCTTCGGACTAGCGGGAGGAAACGAGCAGTACTTC
CDR3: CASSFGLAGGNEQYF

size: .
V: TRBV7-3
D: TRBD2
J: TRBJ2-1
DNA: TGTGCCAGCAGCTCAAACCGGATTAGCGGGGCCCACAATGAGCAGTTCTTC
CDR3: CASSSNRISGAHNEQFF

size: .
V: TRBV5-5
D: TRBD2
J: TRBJ2-7
DNA: TGTGCCAGCACCCTGCAGGGAGGGAGTGGGTACGAGCAGTACTTC
CDR3: CASTLQGGSGYEQYF

size: .
V: TRBV5-5
D: TRBD1
J: TRBJ1-2
DNA: TGTGCCAGCAGCCCGGGACAGTCAGGAGGCTACACCTTC
CDR3: CASSPGQSGGYTF

size: few
V: TRBV4-1
D: .
J: TRBJ2-1
DNA: TGCGCCAGCAGCCAAGTTTTCGGGGAGCAGTTCTTC
CDR3: CASSQVFGEQFF

size: .
V: TRBV10-1
D: .
J: TRBJ2-1
DNA: TGCGCCAGCAGTGAGTTCCGGGACACGCCGGCCGAAAGCTCCTACAATGAGCAGTTCTTC
CDR3: CASSEFRDTPAESSYNEQFF

size: .
V: TRBV6-5
D: .
J: TRBJ2-7
DNA: TGTGCCAGCAGTCCCGCGCAGGTAACCTCCTACGAGCAGTACTTC
CDR3: CASSPAQVTSYEQYF

size: .
V: TRBV4-3
D: TRBD2
J: TRBJ2-1
DNA: TGCGCCAGCAGCCAAGAGGGACTAGCGACCAATGAGCAGTTCTTC
CDR3: CASSQEGLATNEQFF

size: .
V: TRBV7-7
D: TRBD2
J: TRBJ2-3
DNA: TGTGCCAGCAGCTTTGGACTAGCCGCAGATACGCAGTATTTT
CDR3: CASSFGLAADTQYF

size: .
V: TRBV18
D: .
J: TRBJ2-1
DNA: TGTGCCAGCTCACCAGGGGGGTACAATGAGCAGTTCTTC
CDR3: CASSPGGYNEQFF

size: .
V: TRBV5-5
D: TRBD2
J: TRBJ2-7
DNA: TGTGCCAGCAGCTTTGCGGGAGACTCCTACGAGCAGTACTTC
CDR3: CASSFAGDSYEQYF

size: .
V: TRBV9
D: TRBD1
J: TRBJ2-1
DNA: TGTGCCAGCAGCCAGACAGGGGTGGGGAATGAGCAGTTCTTC
CDR3: CASSQTGVGNEQFF

size: .
V: TRBV7-2
D: .
J: TRBJ1-3
DNA: TGTGCCAGCAGCTCTCGTGTCGCTGGAAACACCATATATTTT
CDR3: CASSSRVAGNTIYF

size: .
V: TRBV6-5
D: .
J: TRBJ1-1
DNA: TGTGCCAGCAGTTACACAGCACTGCATGAAGCTTTCTTT
CDR3: CASSYTALHEAFF

size: .
V: TRBV27
D: .
J: TRBJ2-1
DNA: TGTGCCAGCAGTGGTATACGGGGGGCCGACAATGAGCAGTTCTTC
CDR3: CASSGIRGADNEQFF

size: .
V: TRBV4-3
D: TRBD1
J: TRBJ2-6
DNA: TGCGCCAGCAGCCACGGACAGGGCTCTGGGGCCAACGTCCTGACTTTC
CDR3: CASSHGQGSGANVLTF

size: .
V: TRBV6-5
D: TRBD1
J: TRBJ1-4
DNA: TGTGCCAGCAGTCCACCGGGACAGGCGCTAAAACTGTTTTTT
CDR3: CASSPPGQALKLFF

size: .
V: TRBV5-6
D: .
J: TRBJ2-5
DNA: TGTGCCAGCAGCTTGGCCGGACACCAACAAGGGGAGACCCAGTACTTC
CDR3: CASSLAGHQQGETQYF

size: .
V: TRBV6-5
D: .
J: TRBJ2-7
DNA: TGTGCCAGCAGTTATAACAGTCCTTACGAGCAGTACTTC
CDR3: CASSYNSPYEQYF